Sequencing of this TCR beta chain was carried out in a study of OX40 agonist ivuxolimab in advanced cancers. Study in general: The eligibility criteria allowed prior anti-PD-1, anti-PD-L1 or anti-CTLA-4 therapy, and 40% had some. Partial responses were achieved by three patients: one hepatocellular carcinoma, two cutaneous melanoma.

Sequencing used immunoSEQ multiplex PCR; TCRdb keeps in-frame clones, though not all of them. The sample carries tens of thousands of clones, around 86% recorded once. Germline V CDR1 and CDR2: ENHRY, SYGVKD. This CDR3 comprises 19 residues. Germline trimming cut 3 bases from V and 0 bases from J; bases unmatched to any gene: 12. This clone has a single count. This TCR derives from an adult with an advanced solid tumor such as melanoma, head and neck, liver or kidney cancer. V usage is TRBV10-3 and J usage is TRBJ2-1, with TRBD2 matching 9 bases. Sample: CD4+ or CD8+ T cells sorted from blood, taken in a trial of the OX40 agonist ivuxolimab. In nucleotides, the CDR3 is TGTGCCATCAGTGACGGTTTAGCGGGAGTTCCCCGCTCCTACAATGAGCAGTTCTTC. Translated, it gives CAISDGLAGVPRSYNEQFF.